This passage covers 20 T cell receptor beta chains from one sample sequenced in a study of T cell responses to AZD1222 COVID-19 vaccine. Clones were sequenced by immunoSEQ multiplex PCR, and TCRdb holds only the in-frame ones, with some missing. The table has 140,000 to 150,000 clones, about 94% seen once. The sample was peripheral blood, taken on day 0 of AZD1222 vaccination. Receptors were obtained from an adult in good health.

The chain couples TRBV2 to TRBJ1-2; D call uncertain. CDR3 length equals 13 residues. The V gene's germline CDR1 is SNHLY and CDR2 FYNNEI. V was pared by 3 bases and J by 7 bases, with 12 bases between. DNA for the CDR3: TGTGCCAGCAGTGACCGGAGGGAGGGTGGCTACACCTTC. Its protein is CASSDRREGGYTF.

The chain couples TRBV6-5 to TRBJ1-2; possible D gene TRBD1, 5 bases. There are 14 residues in the CDR3. Trimming stripped 5 bases from V and 0 bases from J, with 10 bases between. CDR1 is MNHEY and CDR2 is SVGAGI in the germline V gene. The chain's CDR3 is CASSHRRANYGYTF. The CDR3 DNA reads as TGTGCCAGCAGTCACAGGAGAGCTAACTATGGCTACACCTTC.

V is TRBV15 and J is TRBJ1-5; D might be TRBD1 (5 bases). The V end was cut by 3 bases, the J end by 2 bases, with 14 bases between. The CDR3 loop spans 16 amino acids. The germline V gene has CDR1 LNHNV and CDR2 YYDKDF (reference sequence). The CDR3 region has the DNA TGTGCCACCAGCAGTCAGGCAGGGAGTGGCAATCAGCCCCAGCATTTT. It translates to CATSSQAGSGNQPQHF.

The chain couples TRBV10-2 to TRBJ2-2, with TRBD2 as a possible D gene (5 bases). The ends were cut back, 5 bases at V and 7 bases at J, with 14 bases in the middle. Germline loops: CDR1 WSHSY, CDR2 SAAADI. This CDR3 spans 14 amino acids. This CDR3 is CASSRGVYGGELFF. The DNA for the CDR3 is TGCGCCAGCAGTCGGGGAGTCTATGGCGGGGAGCTGTTTTTT.

J is TRBJ2-1 and V is TRBV24-1; D not resolved. Deletions cut 4 bases from V and 9 bases from J, with 12 bases between. The CDR3 is made up of 13 amino acids. Germline-derived CDR1 and CDR2 are KGHDR and SFDVKD. CDR3 sequence (DNA): TGTGCCACCAGTGAGCGTGCATGGGGTGAGCAGTTCTTC. Translation gives CATSERAWGEQFF.

This chain joins TRBV27 and TRBJ1-5, with D perhaps TRBD1 (5 bases). Trimming pared 0 bases from V and 9 bases from J, leaving 9 bases between. This CDR3 is 13 amino acids long. Germline CDR1 is MNHEY and CDR2 is SMNVEV (reference sequence). CDR3 protein: CASSLSMGTPQHF. The CDR3 coding sequence is TGTGCCAGCAGTTTATCGATGGGGACGCCCCAGCATTTT.

V gene TRBV7-9 combines with J gene TRBJ1-1; D may be TRBD1 (6 bases). Germline CDR1 SEHNR, CDR2 FQNEAQ (reference sequence). This CDR3 has 12 amino acids. V was pared by 1 base and J by 8 bases, with 8 bases between. CDR3 loop: CASSLGDREAFF. The CDR3 nucleotides read TGTGCCAGCAGCTTAGGAGACAGGGAAGCTTTCTTT.

The chain recombines TRBV5-1 with TRBJ2-1; maybe TRBD1 (6 bases). In germline, CDR1 is SGHRS, CDR2 YFSETQ. Trimming cost V 4 bases and J 5 bases, with 19 bases left between them. The CDR3 consists of 16 residues. In DNA, the CDR3 is TGCGCCAGCAGCACATCACCGGGACAAAAAAACAATGAGCAGTTCTTC. This translates into CASSTSPGQKNNEQFF.

This clone occurred once. The chain combines TRBV4-1 with TRBJ2-1, with 8 bases lining up with TRBD2. The CDR3 is 17 residues long. Per the germline V gene, CDR1 is MGHRA and CDR2 is YSYEKL. J was trimmed by 6 bases and V by 3 bases; bases with no gene match: 13. CDR3 amino acids: CASSHPSGRGAGNEQFF. CDR3 nucleotides: TGCGCCAGCAGCCACCCCAGCGGGAGAGGGGCAGGCAATGAGCAGTTCTTC.

The V call is TRBV29-1, the J call TRBJ2-7, with no clear D. CDR3 length: 13 amino acids. V lost 1 base, J lost 1 base, and 8 bases lay in between. Germline CDR1 SQVTM, CDR2 ANQGSEA. Here the CDR3 reads CSVEGQESYEQYF. The CDR3 DNA reads TGCAGCGTTGAAGGTCAGGAGTCCTACGAGCAGTACTTC.

The rearrangement links TRBV7-8 to TRBJ1-5; possible D gene TRBD1, 5 bases. The length of the CDR3 is 14 residues. V was shortened by 5 bases and J by 1 base, with 9 bases between the two germline ends. Germline values: CDR1 SGHVS, CDR2 FQNEAQ. The CDR3 sequence: CASSPGTSNQPQHF. CDR3 DNA: TGTGCCAGCAGCCCAGGGACCAGCAATCAGCCCCAGCATTTT.

This clone appeared once. This chain connects TRBV7-3 to TRBJ1-2; 12 bases are a match to TRBD1. The trim removed 7 bases at V and 6 bases at J, leaving 6 bases unmatched. The V gene's germline CDR1 is SGHTA and CDR2 FQGTGA. There are 14 residues in the CDR3. CDR3 bases: TGTGCCAGCAAGCCGGGACAGGGGGCTAATGGCTACACCTTC. Its protein is CASKPGQGANGYTF. The entire variable domain, with the rest obtained from reference TRBV7-3 and TRBJ1-2, is as follows: GAGVSQTPSNKVTEKGKYVELRCDPISGHTALYWYRQSLGQGPEFLIYFQGTGAADDSGLPNDRFFAVRPEGSVSTLKIQRTERGDSAVYLCASKPGQGANGYTFGSGTRLTVV.

The V gene is TRBV18, the J gene TRBJ2-5; possible D gene TRBD1, 6 bases. Per the germline V gene, CDR1 is KGHSH and CDR2 is LQKENI. The V gene lost 5 bases and the J gene lost 1 base, with 11 bases spanning the gap. This CDR3 contains 14 residues. CDR3: CASSSGTLQETQYF. The CDR3 nucleotides are TGTGCCAGCTCATCCGGGACACTCCAAGAGACCCAGTACTTC.

This sequence joins TRBV6-1 and TRBJ1-1, with D unresolved. The germline V and J ends were trimmed by 3 bases and 0 bases, with 8 bases remaining between them. The length of the CDR3 is 14 residues. The germline gives CDR1 MNHNS, CDR2 SASEGT. Written as DNA, the CDR3 is TGTGCCAGCAGTGAGCCGGGCCTGAACACTGAAGCTTTCTTT. Translating it yields CASSEPGLNTEAFF.

The chain combines TRBV6-5 with TRBJ1-2, with 10 bases matching TRBD1. The J segment lost 8 bases and the V segment lost 6 bases, leaving 6 bases of the junction unmatched. The CDR3 sequence is 13 residues long. Germline V lookup: CDR1 MNHEY, CDR2 SVGAGI. This CDR3 reads CASSRDRGGGYTF. In DNA, the CDR3 is TGTGCCAGCAGCCGGGACAGGGGAGGAGGCTACACCTTC.

The chain couples TRBV9 to TRBJ1-2, with 9 nucleotides matching TRBD1. After removal of 4 bases from V and 8 bases from J, the junction contained 9 bases not matched to a gene. This CDR3 is 14 amino acids long. Germline CDR1 is SGDLS and CDR2 is YYNGEE. CDR3 coding DNA: TGTGCCAGCAGCTCCGGGACAGGGACCGAGGGCTACACCTTC. Amino acids: CASSSGTGTEGYTF. Combining the CDR3 with reference TRBV9 and TRBJ1-2 gives the whole variable domain DSGVTQTPKHLITATGQRVTLRCSPRSGDLSVYWYQQSLDQGLQFLIQYYNGEERAKGNILERFSAQQFPDLHSELNLSSLELGDSALYFCASSSGTGTEGYTFGSGTRLTVV.

The J gene is TRBJ2-3, the V gene TRBV3-1 (or the pseudogene TRBV3-2), with D possibly matching TRBD2 (5 bases). The CDR3 has 16 residues. The V gene lost 0 bases and the J gene lost 4 bases, with 14 bases spanning the gap. Per the germline V gene, CDR1 is LGHDT and CDR2 is YNNKEL (reference sequence). CDR3 sequence: CASSQEGGPGADTQYF. The DNA of the CDR3 is TGTGCCAGCAGCCAAGAAGGAGGACCTGGGGCAGATACGCAGTATTTT.

The count of this clone is one. The J gene is TRBJ1-1, the V gene TRBV5-6, with D maybe TRBD1 (5 bases). This CDR3 comprises 15 residues. Germline-derived CDR1 and CDR2 are SGHDT and YYEEEE. The germline V and J ends were trimmed by 2 bases and 3 bases, with 14 bases remaining between them. DNA for the CDR3: TGTGCCAGCAGCTTCCCAGCCCAGGGTGACACTGAAGCTTTCTTT. Amino acid sequence: CASSFPAQGDTEAFF.

This clone was seen only once. The V and J genes are TRBV10-3 and TRBJ1-1; D ambiguous. Germline V CDR1 and CDR2: ENHRY, SYGVKD. Between the trimmed V and J ends, which lost 3 bases and 0 bases, there was a span of 8 bases. The CDR3 contains 14 residues. CDR3 in amino acids: CAISEASVNTEAFF. The CDR3 DNA sequence: TGTGCCATCAGTGAAGCGAGCGTGAACACTGAAGCTTTCTTT.

The chain is built from TRBV4-1 and TRBJ1-5, with a tentative D call TRBD1 (6 bases). Trimming removed 2 bases at V and 7 bases at J, with 9 bases between. This CDR3 is 13 amino acids long. CDR1 and CDR2 (germline): MGHRA, YSYEKL. The chain's CDR3 is CASSQYREQPQHF. The DNA of the CDR3 is TGCGCCAGCAGCCAATACAGGGAGCAGCCCCAGCATTTT.